The 8 T cell receptor beta chains in this list originate from one sample, sequenced in a study of T cells in Graves' hyperthyroidism and ophthalmopathy. Using RNA transcripts as the source, TCR beta CDR3 regions were amplified. TCR CDR3 regions were first amplified by RT-PCR with HTBI primers. TCRdb itself ran the multiplex PCR reads through MiXCR, one entry per CDR3 protein. The repertoire holds approximately 690,000 distinct CDR3 sequences, with more than 20% as singletons. The sequenced material came from blood. Receptors originate from a man aged 30 to 45 with Graves' ophthalmopathy.

This clonotype was observed once. The CDR3 protein is CASTLAGVSETQYF. CDR3 sequence (DNA): TGTGCCAGCACCCTAGCGGGAGTTAGTGAGACCCAGTACTTC. The rearrangement uses TRBV5-4 and TRBJ2-5; 10 positions agree with TRBD2. CDR3 length: 14 residues. Germline CDR1 reads SGHNT; CDR2 reads YYREEE (reference sequence). The J segment lost 5 bases and the V segment lost 6 bases, leaving 7 bases of the junction unmatched.

The chain recombines TRBV20-1 with TRBJ1-6; perhaps TRBD1 as D (6 bases). The CDR3 totals 13 residues. Germline V lookup: CDR1 DFQATT, CDR2 SNEGSKA (reference sequence). Trimming left V 5 bases short and J 4 bases short, with 9 bases between. The CDR3 here is CSAPGQYNSPLHF. In DNA, the CDR3 is TGCAGTGCTCCAGGACAGTATAATTCACCCCTCCACTTT.

This clonotype was seen a few times. The V call is TRBV5-1, the J call TRBJ2-2, with D possibly being TRBD1 (5 bases). Trimming left V 4 bases short and J 3 bases short, with 7 bases between. This CDR3 spans 13 amino acids. Germline V lookup: CDR1 SGHRS, CDR2 YFSETQ. The CDR3 DNA follows: TGCGCCAGCAGCAGGGGCTACACCGGGGAGCTGTTTTTT. It translates to CASSRGYTGELFF.

The chain carries TRBV20-1 and TRBJ2-3; no clear D. CDR1 and CDR2 (germline): DFQATT, SNEGSKA (reference sequence). This CDR3 contains 11 residues. Trimming pared 5 bases from V and 6 bases from J, leaving 9 bases between. Here the CDR3 reads CSASFGDTQYF. Here the CDR3 DNA reads TGCAGTGCTTCCTTCGGGGATACGCAGTATTTT.

This clonotype was counted a few times. The genes are TRBV20-1 and TRBJ2-1, with 13 bases fitting TRBD2. This CDR3 contains 15 residues. V lost 3 bases to trimming and J lost 9 bases; unmatched junction nucleotides: 8. Germline V CDR1 and CDR2: DFQATT, SNEGSKA (reference sequence). The CDR3 spells CSARTSGRSPGEQFF. The CDR3 bases are TGCAGTGCTAGGACTAGCGGGAGGTCGCCTGGTGAGCAGTTCTTC.

This clonotype was observed at least ten times. The chain employs TRBV7-2 and TRBJ2-7; either TRBD1 or TRBD2 may supply D (5 bases each). This CDR3 spans 14 amino acids. CDR1 is SGHTA, CDR2 FQGNSA, per germline. V gave up 5 bases and J gave up 4 bases, with 15 bases separating them. The CDR3 region is CASSPVGGAYEQYF. As DNA, the CDR3 is TGTGCCAGCAGCCCGGTTGGGGGAGCTTACGAGCAGTACTTC.

This clonotype was detected many times. The rearrangement uses TRBV28 and TRBJ1-1; tentatively, D is TRBD1 (6 bases). V was trimmed by 4 bases and J by 1 base, leaving 13 bases between them. The germline V gene encodes CDR1 MDHEN and CDR2 SYDVKM. The length of the CDR3 is 15 residues. The CDR3 DNA reads as TGTGCCAGCAGTTCGCCACAGGGTAAGAACACTGAAGCTTTCTTT. It encodes CASSSPQGKNTEAFF.

This clonotype has a count of ten or more. This chain joins TRBV28 and TRBJ2-7, with D possibly matching TRBD1 (6 bases). The V gene lost 5 bases and the J gene lost 4 bases, with 18 bases spanning the gap. Germline V gene sequence: CDR1 MDHEN, CDR2 SYDVKM. The CDR3 runs to 15 residues. CDR3 residues: CASSLPGQGGYEQYF. The CDR3 coding sequence is TGTGCCAGCAGTCTTCCGGGACAAGGGGGTTACGAGCAGTACTTC.